The 15 T cell receptor beta chains reported below all come from one sample, sequenced in a study of cytomegalovirus exposure and HLA in healthy donors. It was with 60 Vbeta and 13 Jbeta primers that the PCR ran. TCRdb's copy holds only in-frame clones and misses some; the assay was immunoSEQ multiplex PCR. The sample has 55,000 to 90,000 clones, around three quarters seen once. Sequenced input: PBMCs. The receptors come from a man between 45 and 60 years old in good health and CMV-seronegative.

V and J are TRBV7-9 and TRBJ1-5; D gene uncertain. The ends were cut back, 1 base at V and 6 bases at J, with 10 bases in the middle. The CDR3 spans 14 residues. Germline CDR1 reads SEHNR; CDR2 reads FQNEAQ (reference sequence). This chain's CDR3 is CASSLESGIQPQHF. DNA of the CDR3: TGTGCCAGCAGCTTAGAGTCGGGGATTCAGCCCCAGCATTTT.

The chain combines TRBV4-1 with TRBJ1-4, with a weak D call TRBD1 (5 bases). The CDR3 is made up of 15 amino acids. Trimming took off 2 bases at V and 4 bases at J, with 11 bases between the two ends. Germline loops: CDR1 MGHRA, CDR2 YSYEKL. CDR3: CASSQTKGFNEKLFF. The CDR3 nucleotides are TGCGCCAGCAGCCAAACTAAGGGGTTTAATGAAAAACTGTTTTTT.

In this sample, this clone turned up a few times. The rearrangement links TRBV7-2 to TRBJ2-7; D unclear. Per germline, CDR1 SGHTA and CDR2 FQGNSA. This CDR3 is built from 16 residues. V was cut by 0 bases and J by 3 bases, with 15 bases left in between. CDR3 sequence: CASSLALKLAGYEQYF. The CDR3 DNA reads as TGTGCCAGCAGCTTAGCGCTCAAATTAGCCGGCTACGAGCAGTACTTC.

The J gene is TRBJ1-4, the V gene TRBV5-1, with a possible D match to TRBD1 (5 bases). The length of the CDR3 is 13 residues. Germline CDR1 and CDR2: SGHRS and YFSETQ. The germline V and J ends were trimmed by 4 bases and 8 bases, with 12 bases remaining between them. DNA of the CDR3: TGCGCCAGCAGCCCAGGGAATAACGAAAAACTGTTTTTT. This gives the protein CASSPGNNEKLFF. Together with reference TRBV5-1 and TRBJ1-4, the CDR3 gives the full variable domain: KAGVTQTPRYLIKTRGQQVTLSCSPISGHRSVSWYQQTPGQGLQFLFEYFSETQRNKGNFPGRFSGRQFSNSRSEMNVSTLELGDSALYLCASSPGNNEKLFFGSGTQLSVL.

The chain has TRBV4-3 and TRBJ2-1; no firm D call. This CDR3 is 15 amino acids long. With 1 base removed from V and 6 bases from J, the gap between germline ends came to 13 bases. CDR1 is LGHNA and CDR2 is YSLEER in the germline V gene. The CDR3 DNA reads as TGCGCCAGCAGCCAAGGATTACGAGCCGTCAATGAGCAGTTCTTC. This sequence encodes CASSQGLRAVNEQFF.

This clone was detected only a few times. The chain uses TRBV5-8 and TRBJ2-7; 9 bases align to TRBD1. Trimming cost V 4 bases and J 3 bases; bases outside gene matches: 8. This CDR3 comprises 15 residues. From germline, CDR1 is SGHTS and CDR2 YDEGEE. In nucleotides, the CDR3 is TGTGCCAGCAGCCCTTGGGGACAGGGATACTACGAGCAGTACTTC. Amino acid sequence: CASSPWGQGYYEQYF.

V is TRBV12-5 and J is TRBJ2-3; a weak D match, TRBD2 (5 bases). The V and J ends lost 5 bases and 2 bases respectively, with 11 bases between them. The CDR3 runs 14 residues. In germline, CDR1 is LGHNT, CDR2 FRNRAP. In nucleotides, the CDR3 is TGTGCTAGTGGTACCGGAGGAATCACAGATACGCAGTATTTT. This sequence encodes CASGTGGITDTQYF.

The genes are TRBV5-1 and TRBJ1-1, with 8 bases aligning to TRBD1. V was clipped by 5 bases and J by 3 bases; unmatched bases: 12. In germline, CDR1 is SGHRS, CDR2 YFSETQ. The CDR3 length is 16 residues. The CDR3 DNA is TGCGCCAGCAGTTATACCCGGACAGGGAGGGACACTGAAGCTTTCTTT. This translates into CASSYTRTGRDTEAFF.

This clone was seen once. The chain carries TRBV25-1 and TRBJ1-2; 8 bases match TRBD1. CDR3 size: 14 residues. Looked up from germline, CDR1 is MGHDK and CDR2 is SYGVNS. With 7 bases clipped from V and 4 bases from J, the junction kept 8 bases outside the gene matches. The DNA of the CDR3 is TGTGCCAGCACTCCCGGGACAGGTTCCTATGGCTACACCTTC. Its translation: CASTPGTGSYGYTF.

The rearrangement uses TRBV27 and TRBJ1-2; TRBD1 aligns across 7 bases. The CDR3 spans 13 residues. The ends lost 2 bases at V and 7 bases at J; junction bases unmatched: 4. CDR1 and CDR2 from the germline V gene are MNHEY and SMNVEV (reference sequence). CDR3 in amino acids: CASSLEGAGGYTF. The CDR3 region has the DNA TGTGCCAGCAGTTTAGAGGGGGCGGGTGGCTACACCTTC.

This chain links TRBV28 with TRBJ1-1; D gene ambiguous. The germline V gene encodes CDR1 MDHEN and CDR2 SYDVKM. With 5 bases removed from V and 8 bases from J, the gap between germline ends came to 12 bases. The CDR3 totals 12 residues. The CDR3 DNA reads TGTGCCAGCAGTCCCCACTTAACCGAAGCTTTCTTT. This sequence encodes CASSPHLTEAFF. Looking up the rest from reference TRBV28 and TRBJ1-1 gives the full variable domain: DVKVTQSSRYLVKRTGEKVFLECVQDMDHENMFWYRQDPGLGLRLIYFSYDVKMKEKGDIPEGYSVSREKKERFSLILESASTNQTSMYLCASSPHLTEAFFGQGTRLTVV.

The chain recombines TRBV30 with TRBJ2-1; weak D call: TRBD1 (6 bases). CDR3 length: 14 residues. The V and J ends lost 2 bases and 0 bases respectively, with 8 bases between them. Germline values: CDR1 GTSNPN, CDR2 SVGIG (reference sequence). This CDR3 is CAWSIGGSYNEQFF. CDR3 coding DNA: TGTGCCTGGAGTATAGGGGGCTCCTACAATGAGCAGTTCTTC.

The chain is built from TRBV6-5 and TRBJ2-7; 10 bases map to TRBD1. From germline, CDR1 is MNHEY and CDR2 SVGAGI. The CDR3 sequence is 14 residues long. After removal of 6 bases from V and 2 bases from J, the junction contained 4 bases not matched to a gene. This chain's CDR3 is CASRTGTGAYEQYF. The CDR3, as DNA: TGTGCCAGCAGGACCGGGACAGGGGCCTACGAGCAGTACTTC.

The rearrangement links TRBV5-6 to TRBJ2-5, with 9 bases lining up with TRBD1. There are 15 residues in the CDR3. Germline CDR1 reads SGHDT; CDR2 reads YYEEEE. Losses at the gene ends were 4 bases for V and 1 base for J; bases not matched to a gene: 5. The CDR3: CASSIPGQGQETQYF. The CDR3, as DNA: TGTGCCAGCAGCATCCCGGGACAGGGCCAAGAGACCCAGTACTTC.

This chain joins TRBV28 and TRBJ1-3; D gene unclear. The CDR3 is 16 amino acids. Trimming left V 6 bases short and J 0 bases short, with 15 bases between. Looked up from germline, CDR1 is MDHEN and CDR2 is SYDVKM. The chain's CDR3 is CASSKYPASSGNTIYF. The CDR3 nucleotides are TGTGCCAGCAGCAAATACCCCGCCAGCTCTGGAAACACCATATATTTT.